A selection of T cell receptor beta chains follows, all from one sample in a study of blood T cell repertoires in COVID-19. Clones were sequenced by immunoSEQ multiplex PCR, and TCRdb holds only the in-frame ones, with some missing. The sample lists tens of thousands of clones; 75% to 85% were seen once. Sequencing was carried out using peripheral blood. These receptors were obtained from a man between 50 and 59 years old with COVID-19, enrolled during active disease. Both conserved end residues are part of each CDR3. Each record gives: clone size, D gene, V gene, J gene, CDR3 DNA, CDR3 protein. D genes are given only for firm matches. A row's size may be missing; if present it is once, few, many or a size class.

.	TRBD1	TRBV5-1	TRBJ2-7	TGCGCCAGCAGCCCCGGACAGGGCGTCCACGAGCAGTACTTC	CASSPGQGVHEQYF
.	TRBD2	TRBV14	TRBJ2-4	TGTGCCAGCAGCCAAGGGGTTGCGGGAGGGTCCAAAAACATTCAGTACTTC	CASSQGVAGGSKNIQYF
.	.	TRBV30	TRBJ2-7	TGTGCCTGGACGGGGGACTCGATCTACGAGCAGTACTTC	CAWTGDSIYEQYF
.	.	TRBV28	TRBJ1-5	TGTGCCAGCAGTCCTCGGGGTGGTACGGGGTTTAGCAATCAGCCCCAGCATTTT	CASSPRGGTGFSNQPQHF
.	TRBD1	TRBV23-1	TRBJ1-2	TGCGCCAGCAGAACCCCGGGACAGGGGGATGGCTACACCTTC	CASRTPGQGDGYTF
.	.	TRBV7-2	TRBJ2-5	TGTGCCAGCAGCTTAGAACGGAGACAAGAGACCCAGTACTTC	CASSLERRQETQYF
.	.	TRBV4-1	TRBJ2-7	TGCGCCAGCAGCCAGGAGCAGGGGCTTACGTTATCCTACGAGCAGTACTTC	CASSQEQGLTLSYEQYF
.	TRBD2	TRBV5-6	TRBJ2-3	TGTGCCAGCAGCGTACTAGCGGGAGGAGGAGATACGCAGTATTTT	CASSVLAGGGDTQYF
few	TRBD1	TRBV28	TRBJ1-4	TGTGCCAGCAGCCTGACAGGGGGAGGGGAACTGTTTTTT	CASSLTGGGELFF
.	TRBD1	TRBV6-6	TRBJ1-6	TGTGCCAGCAGGACAGGGTTTAATTCACCCCTCCACTTT	CASRTGFNSPLHF
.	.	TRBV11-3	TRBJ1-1	TGTGCCAGCAGCTTAGATGGGAGGCAAGCTTTCTTT	CASSLDGRQAFF
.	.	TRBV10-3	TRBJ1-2	TGTGCCATCAGTGAGTTCACCCAGGGTTTACAGGGCTACACCTTC	CAISEFTQGLQGYTF
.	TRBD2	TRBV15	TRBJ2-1	TGTGCCACCAGCGGCGGGACTAGCGGGTACTATAGCTCCTACAATGAGCAGTTCTTC	CATSGGTSGYYSSYNEQFF
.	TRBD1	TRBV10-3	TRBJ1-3	TGTGCCATCAGGACAGGGAGGATTGCGCGGAACACCATATATTTT	CAIRTGRIARNTIYF
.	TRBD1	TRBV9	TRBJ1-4	TGTGCCAGCAGCGTAGAAGAGGGGGCGAATGAAAAACTGTTTTTT	CASSVEEGANEKLFF
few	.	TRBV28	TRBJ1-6	TGTGCCAGTCAACCTACAGGGAAGTCACCCCTCCACTTT	CASQPTGKSPLHF
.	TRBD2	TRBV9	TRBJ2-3	TGTGCCAGCAGCGGCCCTAGCGGGAGGAGAACAGATACGCAGTATTTT	CASSGPSGRRTDTQYF
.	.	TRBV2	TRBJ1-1	TGTGCCAGCAGTGGACTCCTTGGGGCGAACACTGAAGCTTTCTTT	CASSGLLGANTEAFF
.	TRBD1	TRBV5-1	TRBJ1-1	TGCGCCAGCAGCCCAAGGACAGGGGAGGTCACTGAAGCTTTCTTT	CASSPRTGEVTEAFF
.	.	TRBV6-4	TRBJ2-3	TGTGCCAGCAGTGACTCGGAGGGCGTGAATACGCAGTATTTT	CASSDSEGVNTQYF
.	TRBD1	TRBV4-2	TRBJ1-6	TGTGCCAGCAGCCAAGATCTTCCGGGACAGGAGGGATCACCCCTCCACTTT	CASSQDLPGQEGSPLHF
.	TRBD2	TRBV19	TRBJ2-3	TGTGCCAGTAGCGGACTAGCGGTCACAGATACGCAGTATTTT	CASSGLAVTDTQYF
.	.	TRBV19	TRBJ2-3	TGTGCCAGTAGTATTCCTCCCACAGATACGCAGTATTTT	CASSIPPTDTQYF
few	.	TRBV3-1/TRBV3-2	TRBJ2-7	TGTGCCAGCAGCCAAGATAGTCGGCCGCTAGGCGAGCAGTACTTC	CASSQDSRPLGEQYF
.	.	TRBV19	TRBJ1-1	TGTGCCAGTAGTGGCTCACGTAACACTGAAGCTTTCTTT	CASSGSRNTEAFF
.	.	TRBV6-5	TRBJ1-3	TGTGCCAGCCGCCCGAGCGGGAGGTCTGGAAACACCATATATTTT	CASRPSGRSGNTIYF
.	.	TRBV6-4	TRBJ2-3	TGTGCCAGCAGTGAGGGCGACACAGATACGCAGTATTTT	CASSEGDTDTQYF
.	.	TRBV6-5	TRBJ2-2	TGTGCCACCACAAAAGAGGCACATCCCACCTGGGAGCTGTTTTTT	CATTKEAHPTWELFF
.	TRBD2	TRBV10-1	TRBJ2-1	TGCGCCAGCACTGAACTAGCGGTCTACAATGAGCAGTTCTTC	CASTELAVYNEQFF
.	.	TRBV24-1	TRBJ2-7	TGTGCCACCAGTCATAACGGGGTGCCCTACGAGCAGTACTTC	CATSHNGVPYEQYF
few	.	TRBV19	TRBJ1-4	TGTGCCAGTAACCCCTCGGGGGAAGGGGAAAAACTGTTTTTT	CASNPSGEGEKLFF
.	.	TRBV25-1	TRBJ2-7	TGTGCCAGCACTCGAGTTGACGAGCAGTACTTC	CASTRVDEQYF
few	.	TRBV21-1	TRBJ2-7	TGTGCCAGCAGCTTCATAGGGGGCTCAGGACAAACCTACGAGCAGTACTTC	CASSFIGGSGQTYEQYF